A single sample gave rise to the 8 T cell receptor beta chains below, sequenced in a study of identical twins. From the 5' RACE reads, TCRdb called clonotypes with MiXCR, one entry per CDR3 protein. In the table there are 200,000 to 250,000 distinct CDR3 sequences, 7.5% of which are singletons. This sample also belongs to another study, concerning yellow fever vaccine responses in identical twins.

Sequenced: memory (CD45RO+) T cells sorted from blood. These receptors originate from a woman between 18 and 29 years old in good health.

The chain's CDR3 is CASSPGEKANEQYF. The CDR3 nucleotides read TGTGCCAGTAGTCCGGGAGAAAAGGCCAACGAGCAGTACTTC. The gene calls are TRBV19 and TRBJ2-7, with D perhaps TRBD2 (6 bases). In germline, CDR1 is LNHDA, CDR2 SQIVND (reference sequence). Between the trimmed V and J ends, which lost 5 bases and 5 bases, there was a span of 16 bases. CDR3 length equals 14 residues.

The table lists this clonotype with a few counts. J is TRBJ1-4 and V is TRBV20-1; 7 bases align to TRBD1. This CDR3 contains 15 residues. The trim removed 5 bases at V and 0 bases at J, leaving 6 bases unmatched. Germline V gene sequence: CDR1 DFQATT, CDR2 SNEGSKA (reference sequence). The chain's CDR3 is CSASQGVATNEKLFF. The CDR3 DNA is TGCAGTGCTTCGCAGGGGGTGGCAACTAATGAAAAACTGTTTTTT.

This clonotype was picked up many times. The chain is built from TRBV29-1 and TRBJ1-1; D call uncertain. This CDR3 comprises 15 residues. Germline lookup yields CDR1 SQVTM and CDR2 ANQGSEA. The V and J ends lost 4 bases and 1 base respectively, with 16 bases between them. CDR3 amino acids: CSVAAPWERNTEAFF. The CDR3, as DNA: TGCAGCGTTGCAGCACCTTGGGAAAGGAACACTGAAGCTTTCTTT.

The rearrangement uses TRBV6-1 and TRBJ2-1; possibly TRBD1 for D (6 bases). In germline, CDR1 is MNHNS, CDR2 SASEGT. The V and J ends lost 11 bases and 4 bases respectively, with 18 bases between them. This CDR3 spans 14 amino acids. DNA for the CDR3: TGTGCCGGAACGACAGGTATGGGGTACAATGAGCAGTTCTTC. This encodes CAGTTGMGYNEQFF.

This clonotype came up many times. The genes are TRBV7-2 and TRBJ1-1; D call uncertain. V was cut by 4 bases and J by 4 bases, with 10 bases left in between. This CDR3 has 13 residues. Germline V gene data show CDR1 as SGHTA and CDR2 as FQGNSA. DNA of the CDR3: TGTGCCAGCAGCTCCCTAAAGAGCACTGAAGCTTTCTTT. This codes for CASSSLKSTEAFF.

Comments on this clonotype: A much larger clonotype is one base distant, so this may be a read error. The gene calls are TRBV29-1 and TRBJ2-4, with D possibly matching TRBD1 (6 bases). The CDR3 totals 13 residues. Germline loops: CDR1 SQVTM, CDR2 ANQGSEA. Trimming shortened V by 4 bases and J by 6 bases, and 13 bases separated the two germline ends. The CDR3 here is CSVGGQVRNIQYF. Written as DNA, the CDR3 is TGCAGCGTTGGGGGGCAGGTCAGAAACATTCAGTACTTC.

This clonotype was detected ten times or more. The chain carries TRBV3-1 and TRBJ2-5, with 10 bases aligning to TRBD2. The V gene's germline CDR1 is LGHDT and CDR2 YNNKEL (reference sequence). This CDR3 is 18 amino acids long. V shed 5 bases and J 2 bases; nucleotides not matched to a gene: 14. The CDR3 protein is CASSSRRLAGVHQETQYF. In nucleotides, the CDR3 is TGTGCCAGCAGCTCCCGTCGGCTAGCGGGAGTTCATCAAGAGACCCAGTACTTC.

This clonotype occurred a few times. The rearrangement joins TRBV20-1 to TRBJ2-3; 11 nucleotides agree with TRBD2. Germline V gene sequence: CDR1 DFQATT, CDR2 SNEGSKA (reference sequence). J lost 2 bases, V lost 8 bases, and 6 bases had no gene match. CDR3 length: 14 amino acids. The CDR3 protein is CSPRLAGFTDTQYF. Here the CDR3 DNA reads TGCAGTCCCAGACTAGCGGGGTTCACAGATACGCAGTATTTT.